One and the same sample provided the 3 T cell receptor beta chains below, sequenced in a study of blood T cell repertoires in COVID-19. Some clones are missing from TCRdb's copy, which holds only in-frame ones; the method was immunoSEQ multiplex PCR. This table holds about 200,000 clones, around 82% found once. Input material: peripheral blood. The receptors were gathered from an older woman with acute or convalescent COVID-19.

CDR3 region: CASSSGSIEAFF. The DNA for the CDR3 is TGTGCCAGCAGTTCCGGGTCTATTGAAGCTTTCTTT. The chain combines TRBV28 with TRBJ1-1; D is undetermined. From germline, CDR1 is MDHEN and CDR2 SYDVKM. The CDR3 loop spans 12 amino acids. V was pared by 4 bases and J by 7 bases, with 10 bases between.

This chain joins TRBV7-9 and TRBJ2-7, with D maybe TRBD2 (6 bases). The CDR3 has 17 residues. The ends were cut back, 2 bases at V and 0 bases at J, with 17 bases in the middle. The germline CDR1 and CDR2 sequences are SEHNR and FQNEAQ (reference sequence). The CDR3 nucleotides read TGTGCCAGCAGCTTAATGGGTGCGGGGAGAAGCTCCTACGAGCAGTACTTC. This codes for CASSLMGAGRSSYEQYF.

The chain has TRBV5-1 and TRBJ1-2; 8 positions match TRBD1. There are 16 residues in the CDR3. Per germline, CDR1 SGHRS and CDR2 YFSETQ. Germline trimming cut 1 base from V and 4 bases from J; bases unmatched to any gene: 9. The CDR3 bases are TGCGCCAGCAGCTTGCTGGGTACAGGGGGAGTCTATGGCTACACCTTC. The encoded protein is CASSLLGTGGVYGYTF.